The T cell receptor beta chain described here comes from a study of T-cell reconstitution after alpha-beta-depleted transplantation in children. This clonotype was recorded at least ten times. Its antigen is not known. Findings and limits, study-wide: T-cell numbers and diversity, one year after transplant, stemmed largely from T cells that were newly produced.

The authors prepared the TCRbeta library with unique molecular identifiers. Each CDR3 protein gets one entry after TCRdb re-called the PCR reads with MiXCR. The top ten hold 7.5% of the sample, which has approximately 300,000 distinct CDR3 sequences, 10% seen once. The ends lost 2 bases at V and 3 bases at J; junction bases unmatched: 3. CDR3 size: 15 residues. From germline, CDR1 is MDHEN and CDR2 SYDVKM. This receptor was identified in a boy under three years old with acute myeloid leukemia, due to receive a stem cell transplant. The sequenced sample was PBMCs, obtained before TCRalphabeta/CD19-depleted stem cell transplant. The rearrangement links TRBV28 to TRBJ2-1; TRBD2 matches 8 bases. CDR3 nucleotide sequence: TGTGCCAGCAGTTTACCGGGGGGGTTCTACAATGAGCAGTTCTTC. Amino acid sequence: CASSLPGGFYNEQFF.